In its sample, the clone carrying this T cell receptor beta chain was seen a few times. Its specificity is unknown. This specimen comes from a study of naive and memory T cell subsets. CDR3 length: 15 amino acids. The germline V gene encodes CDR1 SGHTA and CDR2 FQGNSA. V gave up 5 bases and J gave up 7 bases, with 17 bases separating them. Study-wide points: Possibly reflecting memory cells re-expressing CD45RA, a few larger clonotypes occurred in naive repertoires, especially CD8. Diversity fell and Gini index rose from naive through CM, EM, EMRA.

The beta constant-region primer was an equimolar mix of two oligonucleotides covering TRBC1 and TRBC2. Ligated cDNA was amplified by four rounds of PCR with nested alpha and beta constant-region primers and SP2. Ligation attached a single-stranded oligonucleotide with a 12-nucleotide UMI and the SP2 primer to the cDNA 3' end. TCRdb itself ran the UMI-ligation and nested PCR reads through MiXCR, one entry per CDR3 protein. This sample has around 140,000 distinct CDR3 sequences, with 15% to 25% found just once. The TCR comes from a human donor in good health. Sequencing was done on a sample of naive CD8+ T cells from blood. The chain couples TRBV7-2 to TRBJ1-4; tentative D call: TRBD1 (6 bases). The CDR3 DNA reads TGTGCCAGCAGCCGAGACAGGTCCCACGGTGAAAAACTGTTTTTT. This translates into CASSRDRSHGEKLFF.